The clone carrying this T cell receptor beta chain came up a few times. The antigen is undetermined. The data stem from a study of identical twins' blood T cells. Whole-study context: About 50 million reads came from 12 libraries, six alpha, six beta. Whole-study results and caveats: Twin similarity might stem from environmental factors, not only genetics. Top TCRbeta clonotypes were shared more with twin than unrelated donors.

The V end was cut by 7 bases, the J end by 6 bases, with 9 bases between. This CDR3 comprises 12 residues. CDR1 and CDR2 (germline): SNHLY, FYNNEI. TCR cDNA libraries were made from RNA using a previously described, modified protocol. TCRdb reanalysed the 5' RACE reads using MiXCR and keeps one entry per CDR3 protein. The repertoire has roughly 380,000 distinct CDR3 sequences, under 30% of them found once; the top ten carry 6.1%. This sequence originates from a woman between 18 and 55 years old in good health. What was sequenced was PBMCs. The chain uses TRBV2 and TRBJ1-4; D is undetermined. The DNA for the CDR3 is TGTGCCAGCAAGGGAGTCGATGAAAAACTGTTTTTT. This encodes CASKGVDEKLFF.